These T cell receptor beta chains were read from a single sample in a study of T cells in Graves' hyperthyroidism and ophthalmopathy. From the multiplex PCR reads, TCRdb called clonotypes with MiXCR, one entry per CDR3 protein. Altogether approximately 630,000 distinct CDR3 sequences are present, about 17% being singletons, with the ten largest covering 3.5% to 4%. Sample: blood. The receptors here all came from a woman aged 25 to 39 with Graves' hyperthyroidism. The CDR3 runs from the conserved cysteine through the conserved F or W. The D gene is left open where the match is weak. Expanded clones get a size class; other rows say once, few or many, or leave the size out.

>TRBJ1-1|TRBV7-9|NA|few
CASSLLGRMNTEAFF
TGTGCCAGCAGCTTACTAGGGCGAATGAACACTGAAGCTTTCTTT
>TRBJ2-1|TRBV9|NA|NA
CASSVSGYEQFF
TGTGCCAGCAGCGTAAGCGGCTATGAGCAGTTCTTC
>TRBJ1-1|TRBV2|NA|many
CASSKTENTEAFF
TGTGCCAGCAGTAAGACAGAGAACACTGAAGCTTTCTTT
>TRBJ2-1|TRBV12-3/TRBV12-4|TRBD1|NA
CASSLRQGNYNEQFF
TGTGCCAGCAGTTTAAGACAGGGCAACTACAATGAGCAGTTCTTC
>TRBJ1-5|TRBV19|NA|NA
CASTGASGAQPQHF
TGTGCCAGTACAGGGGCCAGTGGTGCTCAGCCCCAGCATTTT
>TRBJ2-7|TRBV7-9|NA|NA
CASSRPDGNYEQYF
TGTGCCAGCAGCCGCCCGGACGGAAACTACGAGCAGTACTTC
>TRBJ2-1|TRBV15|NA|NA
CAASRTTYRDSYNEQFF
TGTGCCGCCAGCAGAACTACGTACCGGGACTCCTACAATGAGCAGTTCTTC
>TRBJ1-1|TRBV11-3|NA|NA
CASSLVRMAEAFF
TGTGCCAGCAGCTTAGTACGGATGGCTGAAGCTTTCTTT
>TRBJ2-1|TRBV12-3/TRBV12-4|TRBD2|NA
CASCLAGERDNEQFF
TGTGCCAGCTGCTTAGCGGGAGAAAGGGACAATGAGCAGTTCTTC
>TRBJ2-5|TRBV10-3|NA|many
CAIRGGETQYF
TGTGCCATCAGGGGAGGAGAGACCCAGTACTTC
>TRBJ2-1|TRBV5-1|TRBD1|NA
CASSSGTGDSYNEQFF
TGCGCCAGCAGTTCAGGGACAGGCGACTCCTACAATGAGCAGTTCTTC
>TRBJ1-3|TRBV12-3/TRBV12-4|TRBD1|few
CASSGTGRARNTIYF
TGTGCCAGCTCCGGGACAGGGAGGGCTAGAAACACCATATATTTT
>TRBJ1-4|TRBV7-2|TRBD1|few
CASSLGDRGEKLFF
TGTGCCAGCAGCTTAGGAGACAGGGGTGAAAAACTGTTTTTT
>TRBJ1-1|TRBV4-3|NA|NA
CASSQEGGQMNTEAFF
TGCGCCAGCAGCCAAGAGGGCGGACAGATGAACACTGAAGCTTTCTTT
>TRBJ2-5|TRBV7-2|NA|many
CASSLRGPETQYF
TGTGCCAGCAGCTTACGGGGCCCAGAGACCCAGTACTTC
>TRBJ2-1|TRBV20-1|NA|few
CSARSEPSSYNEQFF
TGCAGTGCTAGATCCGAACCCAGCTCCTACAATGAGCAGTTCTTC
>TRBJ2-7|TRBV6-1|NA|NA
CASRSQNSISAEQYF
TGTGCCAGCAGGAGCCAAAACTCTATAAGTGCCGAGCAGTACTTC
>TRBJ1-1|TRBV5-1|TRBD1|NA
CASDRGTGTEAFF
TGCGCCAGCGACAGGGGGACGGGCACTGAAGCTTTCTTT
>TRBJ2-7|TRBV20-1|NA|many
CSARDPRRGGYEQYF
TGCAGTGCTAGAGATCCCCGCAGGGGAGGCTACGAGCAGTACTTC
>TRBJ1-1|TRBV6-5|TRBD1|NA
CASSYSTGGHTEAFF
TGTGCCAGCAGTTACTCGACAGGGGGTCACACTGAAGCTTTCTTT
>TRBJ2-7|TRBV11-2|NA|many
CASSRLTGDYEQYF
TGTGCCAGCAGCCGATTGACAGGAGATTACGAGCAGTACTTC
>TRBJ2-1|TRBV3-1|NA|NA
CASSSKRTTGFANEQFF
TGTGCCAGCAGCTCGAAAAGGACTACCGGTTTCGCGAATGAGCAGTTCTTC
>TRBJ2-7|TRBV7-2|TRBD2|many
CASSPRWGLAGDYEQYF
TGTGCCAGCAGCCCTAGGTGGGGACTAGCGGGAGATTACGAGCAGTACTTC
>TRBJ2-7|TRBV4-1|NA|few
CASSPRHPSYEQYF
TGCGCCAGCAGCCCCCGGCACCCTTCCTACGAGCAGTACTTC
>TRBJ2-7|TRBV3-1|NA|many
CASSQEGGFEQYF
TGTGCCAGCAGCCAAGAAGGAGGGTTCGAGCAGTACTTC
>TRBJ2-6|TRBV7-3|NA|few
CASSFYGLAGVGGGANVLTF
TGTGCCAGCAGCTTTTACGGCCTAGCTGGAGTCGGGGGTGGGGCCAACGTCCTGACTTTC
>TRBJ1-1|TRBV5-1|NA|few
CASSLGREGVGTEAFF
TGCGCCAGCAGCTTGGGTCGCGAGGGGGTGGGAACTGAAGCTTTCTTT
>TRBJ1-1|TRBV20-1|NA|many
CSARSRVNTEAFF
TGCAGTGCTAGATCTAGAGTGAACACTGAAGCTTTCTTT
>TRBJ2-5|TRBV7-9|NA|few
CASRFSVGSPREETQYF
TGTGCCAGCAGATTTAGCGTGGGTTCCCCGAGAGAAGAGACCCAGTACTTC
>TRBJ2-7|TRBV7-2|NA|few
CASSLEYTGLSYEQYF
TGTGCCAGCAGCTTAGAGTATACGGGACTGTCCTACGAGCAGTACTTC
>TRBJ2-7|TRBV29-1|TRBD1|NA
CSVGKTGGKYEQYF
TGCAGCGTCGGTAAGACAGGGGGCAAGTACGAGCAGTACTTC
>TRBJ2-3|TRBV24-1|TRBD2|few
CATSDIASGRGTDTQYF
TGTGCCACCAGTGATATCGCTAGCGGGAGGGGGACAGATACGCAGTATTTT
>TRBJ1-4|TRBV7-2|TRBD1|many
CASSSGQGGEKLFF
TGTGCCAGCAGCTCCGGACAGGGTGGGGAAAAACTGTTTTTT
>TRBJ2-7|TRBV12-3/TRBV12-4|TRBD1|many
CASSLGGPVNEQYF
TGTGCCAGCAGTCTAGGGGGCCCTGTCAACGAGCAGTACTTC
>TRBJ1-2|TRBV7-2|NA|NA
CASSLAADSLNYGYTF
TGTGCCAGCAGCTTAGCCGCGGACAGCTTAAACTATGGCTACACCTTC
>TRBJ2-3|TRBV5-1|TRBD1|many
CASSLQGGDTQYF
TGCGCCAGCAGCCTACAGGGGGGAGATACGCAGTATTTT
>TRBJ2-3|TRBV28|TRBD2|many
CASSLREGSTDTQYF
TGTGCCAGCAGTTTGCGGGAGGGTAGCACAGATACGCAGTATTTT
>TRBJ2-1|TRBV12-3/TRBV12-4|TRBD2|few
CASSVGLAESYNEQFF
TGTGCCAGCAGTGTCGGACTAGCGGAGTCCTACAATGAGCAGTTCTTC
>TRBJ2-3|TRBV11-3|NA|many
CASSSAGERDTQYF
TGTGCCAGCAGCTCCGCCGGGGAAAGGGATACGCAGTATTTT
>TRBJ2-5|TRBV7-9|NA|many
CASSPGETQYF
TGTGCCAGCTCACCGGGAGAGACCCAGTACTTC
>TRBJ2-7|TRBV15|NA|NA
CATSSPADPSYEQYF
TGTGCCACCAGCAGCCCAGCGGACCCTTCCTACGAGCAGTACTTC
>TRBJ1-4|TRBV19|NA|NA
CASSMRTTGEKLFF
TGTGCCAGTAGTATGAGGACGACTGGTGAAAAACTGTTTTTT
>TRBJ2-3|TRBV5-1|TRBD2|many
CASSLGFLADSTDTQYF
TGCGCCAGCAGCCTTGGATTCCTAGCGGATAGCACAGATACGCAGTATTTT
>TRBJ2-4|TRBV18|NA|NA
CASSPPGRTKNIQYF
TGTGCCAGCTCACCACCTGGGCGGACCAAAAACATTCAGTACTTC
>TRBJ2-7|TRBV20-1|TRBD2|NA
CSARISTSGYEQYF
TGCAGTGCTAGAATTTCGACTAGCGGATACGAGCAGTACTTC
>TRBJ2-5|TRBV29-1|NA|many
CSVTPPGLTQYF
TGCAGCGTTACCCCCCCCGGACTGACCCAGTACTTC
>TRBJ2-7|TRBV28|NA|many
CASKNQGYEQYF
TGTGCCAGCAAAAACCAGGGCTACGAGCAGTACTTC
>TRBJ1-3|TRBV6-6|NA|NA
CASSYKPRSGNTIYF
TGTGCCAGCAGTTACAAACCGCGCTCTGGAAACACCATATATTTT
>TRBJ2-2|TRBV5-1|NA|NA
CASSLHRGTGELFF
TGCGCCAGCAGCTTGCACCGTGGGACCGGGGAGCTGTTTTTT
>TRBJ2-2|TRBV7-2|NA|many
CASSFSRDGELFF
TGTGCCAGCAGCTTCTCGCGGGACGGGGAGCTGTTTTTT
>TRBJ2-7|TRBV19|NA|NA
CASSSPGDRIYEQYF
TGTGCCAGTAGCTCCCCGGGGGACAGAATTTACGAGCAGTACTTC
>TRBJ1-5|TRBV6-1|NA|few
CASSEWLRDSNQPQHF
TGTGCCAGCAGTGAATGGCTCAGGGATAGCAATCAGCCCCAGCATTTT
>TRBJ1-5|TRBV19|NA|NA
CASKEEAAFHQPQHF
TGTGCCAGTAAGGAAGAAGCGGCCTTTCATCAGCCCCAGCATTTT